Described below is a single T cell receptor (beta chain) sequence and its context. CDR1 and CDR2 from the germline V gene are LGHNA and YSLEER. Trimming removed 0 bases at V and 5 bases at J, with 17 bases between. This CDR3 spans 16 amino acids. The sample is drawn from a study of T cell changes during pregnancy in multiple sclerosis. Generated by immunoSEQ multiplex PCR, the TCRdb table keeps only in-frame clones and is missing some. The table shows 50,000 to 65,000 clones, with around 96% occurring only once. V usage is TRBV4-3 and J usage is TRBJ2-7; a possible D gene is TRBD2 (6 bases). The sequencing used CD8+ T cells from peripheral blood mononuclear cells, collected after pregnancy. The TCR sequence derives from a female donor with multiple sclerosis, enrolled in a pregnancy study. CDR3 nucleotides: TGCGCCAGCAGCCAAGATTTGGACTACAACGTCGACGAGCAGTACTTC. Protein product: CASSQDLDYNVDEQYF.